The source of this T cell receptor beta chain is a study of control samples from healthy donors and cancer patients. The CDR3 spans 16 residues. Trimming removed 3 bases at V and 0 bases at J, with 14 bases between. Germline CDR1 is MNHNS and CDR2 is SASEGT. This clone came up a few times. The method was immunoSEQ multiplex PCR; TCRdb's version includes in-frame clones alone and lacks a portion of them. This sample has some 120,000 clones, with roughly 87% found just once. The rearrangement joins TRBV6-1 to TRBJ1-1; D is unresolved. The TCR comes from a young man in good health. Sequenced input: blood. CDR3 sequence: CASSDPGRGLNTEAFF. Written as DNA, the CDR3 is TGTGCCAGCAGTGACCCCGGGCGGGGATTGAACACTGAAGCTTTCTTT.